A single sample is the source of the 13 T cell receptor beta chains below, sequenced in a study of response to subunit inactivated influenza vaccine. TCRdb reprocessed the RT-PCR reads via MiXCR and lists one record per CDR3 protein. The data show about 500,000 distinct CDR3 sequences, with 16% seen just once and around 3% held by the top ten. The specimen was CD4+ T cells sorted from PBMCs, collected roughly 24 months after vaccination. These receptors were collected from a man between 50 and 75 years old who received an inactivated influenza vaccine.

The table lists this clonotype with a few counts. The rearrangement uses TRBV12-3 or TRBV12-4 and TRBJ2-7, with unresolved D. The V and J ends lost 5 bases and 6 bases respectively, with 14 bases between them. There are 13 residues in the CDR3. The DNA of the CDR3 is TGTGCCAGCAGTACAACAGCCTCGGGCGAGCAGTACTTC. Its protein product is CASSTTASGEQYF.

This sequence joins TRBV6-5 and TRBJ2-7; 9 bases match TRBD1. Trimming removed 0 bases from V and 2 bases from J; junction bases left unmatched: 2. The CDR3 is 15 amino acids. Germline CDR1 reads MNHEY; CDR2 reads SVGAGI. The CDR3 DNA sequence: TGTGCCAGCAGTTACTCGGACAGGGGTCCCTACGAGCAGTACTTC. Amino acid sequence: CASSYSDRGPYEQYF.

The chain employs TRBV20-1 and TRBJ2-6; TRBD1 is a possible D gene (5 bases). The V end lost 3 bases, the J end lost 4 bases, and 10 bases lay between the germline ends. The CDR3 runs to 14 residues. CDR1 DFQATT and CDR2 SNEGSKA come from the germline V gene (reference sequence). The CDR3 region has the DNA TGCAGTGCTAGCGTGGGGCCCGGGGCCAACGTCCTGACTTTC. Its protein is CSASVGPGANVLTF.

The V and J genes are TRBV28 and TRBJ2-5; 11 positions match TRBD2. The CDR3 loop spans 15 amino acids. Trimming at V came to 5 bases and at J to 6 bases, leaving 8 bases not matched to a gene. Germline lookup yields CDR1 MDHEN and CDR2 SYDVKM. CDR3 nucleotides: TGTGCCAGCAGTCGTGCTCTAGCGGGAGGTCAGACCCAGTACTTC. This gives the protein CASSRALAGGQTQYF.

This chain links TRBV12-3 or TRBV12-4 with TRBJ1-4, with D uncertain. With 5 bases removed from V and 5 bases from J, the gap between germline ends came to 12 bases. The CDR3 is made up of 14 amino acids. Here the CDR3 DNA reads TGTGCCAGCAGTAAGGGCCTCTTGAATGAAAAACTGTTTTTT. Its protein product is CASSKGLLNEKLFF.

This clonotype came up many times. The chain uses TRBV12-3 or TRBV12-4 and TRBJ2-1; no definite D call. The CDR3 sequence is 15 residues long. The ends were cut back, 1 base at V and 8 bases at J, with 15 bases in the middle. The CDR3 nucleotides read TGTGCCAGCAGTTTAGGGGGTCTCCCCTTGGATGAGCAGTTCTTC. Protein product: CASSLGGLPLDEQFF.

This clonotype was found a few times. The rearrangement joins TRBV5-1 to TRBJ2-1; 12 bases align to TRBD2. In germline, CDR1 is SGHRS, CDR2 YFSETQ. Losses at the gene ends were 0 bases for V and 6 bases for J; bases not matched to a gene: 4. The CDR3 length is 16 residues. This chain's CDR3 is CASSLALTSGSNEQFF. The CDR3 bases are TGCGCCAGCAGCTTGGCGTTGACTAGCGGGAGCAATGAGCAGTTCTTC.

This clonotype was observed many times. The chain joins TRBV7-2 to TRBJ2-2; 10 bases match TRBD2. V gave up 1 base and J gave up 4 bases; unmatched junction bases: 3. CDR1 SGHTA and CDR2 FQGNSA come from the germline V gene. CDR3 length: 16 amino acids. DNA of the CDR3: TGTGCCAGCAGCTTAGGGGGGACTAGCGTCACCGGGGAGCTGTTTTTT. Translating it yields CASSLGGTSVTGELFF.

This clonotype has more than one count but fewer than ten. The gene calls are TRBV19 and TRBJ2-1; perhaps D is TRBD1 or TRBD2 (7 bases each). The germline gives CDR1 LNHDA, CDR2 SQIVND (reference sequence). V was clipped by 2 bases and J by 6 bases, with 14 bases between them. The CDR3 runs to 15 residues. DNA for the CDR3: TGTGCCAGTAGTATAAACAGGGGAGGGGGCAATGAGCAGTTCTTC. It is translated as CASSINRGGGNEQFF.

V is TRBV5-1 and J is TRBJ2-1, with TRBD2 identical over 7 bases. Per germline, CDR1 SGHRS and CDR2 YFSETQ. With V trimmed by 4 bases and J by 6 bases, 16 bases remained unmatched. The CDR3 runs 17 residues. CDR3 in DNA: TGCGCCAGCAGCACCCGAGCAGCGGGGATGGGCAGCAATGAGCAGTTCTTC. Its translation is CASSTRAAGMGSNEQFF.

This clonotype was seen a few times. The chain has TRBV29-1 and TRBJ2-5; D not certain. Trimming removed 4 bases from V and 5 bases from J, with 8 bases in between. The V gene's germline CDR1 is SQVTM and CDR2 ANQGSEA. CDR3 length equals 11 residues. DNA for the CDR3: TGCAGCGTTGTGAGTTTGGAGACCCAGTACTTC. This translates into CSVVSLETQYF.

The rearrangement joins TRBV5-1 to TRBJ2-3, with D uncertain. Germline assignment: CDR1 SGHRS and CDR2 YFSETQ. This CDR3 has 15 amino acids. Trimming removed 6 bases at V and 0 bases at J, with 14 bases between. The chain's CDR3 is CASTPTAISTDTQYF. CDR3 in DNA: TGCGCCAGCACCCCGACGGCGATTAGCACAGATACGCAGTATTTT.

In its sample, this clonotype was seen a few times. The genes are TRBV10-3 and TRBJ2-2; D might be TRBD2 (6 bases). There are 13 residues in the CDR3. Looked up from germline, CDR1 is ENHRY and CDR2 is SYGVKD. V was cut by 7 bases and J by 6 bases, with 12 bases left in between. The CDR3 DNA sequence: TGTGCCATCAATAACGGGAGCCCCGGGGAGCTGTTTTTT. Its translation is CAINNGSPGELFF.